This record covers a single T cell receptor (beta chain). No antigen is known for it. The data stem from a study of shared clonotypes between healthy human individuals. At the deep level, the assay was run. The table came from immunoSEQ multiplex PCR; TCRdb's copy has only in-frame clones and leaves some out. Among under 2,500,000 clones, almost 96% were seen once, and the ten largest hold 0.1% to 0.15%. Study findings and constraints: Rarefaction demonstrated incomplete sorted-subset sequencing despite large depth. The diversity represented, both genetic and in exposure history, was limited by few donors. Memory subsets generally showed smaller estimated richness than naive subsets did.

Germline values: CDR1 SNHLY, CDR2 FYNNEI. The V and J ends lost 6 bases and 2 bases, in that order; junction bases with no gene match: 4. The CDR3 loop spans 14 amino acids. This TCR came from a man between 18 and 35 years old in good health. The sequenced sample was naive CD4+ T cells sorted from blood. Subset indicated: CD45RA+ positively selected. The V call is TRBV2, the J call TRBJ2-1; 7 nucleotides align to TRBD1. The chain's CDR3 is CASRPGQTYNEQFF. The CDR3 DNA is TGTGCCAGCAGGCCGGGACAGACCTACAATGAGCAGTTCTTC.